The rows below give T cell receptor beta chains drawn from one sample of a study of CD8 T cells in ankylosing spondylitis. TCRdb redid the calling of the 5' RACE reads with MiXCR, one entry per CDR3 protein. This sample yields 150,000 to 200,000 distinct CDR3 sequences, of which about 17% are seen a single time; about 8% belongs to the top ten. Material: blood, either unsorted or a sorted T cell fraction (not recorded which). Receptor source: a male donor with ankylosing spondylitis or in good health (not recorded which). Each CDR3 is given with its conserved first and last residue. D genes are given only for firm matches. Size is omitted from some rows. Given values are once, few, many or a class for expanded clones.

d_call	clone_size	v_call	j_call	cdr3_nt	cdr3_aa
TRBD1	-	TRBV11-2	TRBJ2-1	TGTGCCAGCAGCCGGATTGGGACAGACAATGAGCAGTTCTTC	CASSRIGTDNEQFF
-	-	TRBV5-1	TRBJ1-5	TGCGCCAGCAGCGCGGACAGCCTCATTCAGCCCCAACATTTT	CASSADSLIQPQHF
-	few	TRBV6-1	TRBJ1-5	TGTGCCAGCAGAAAAGGGACACGGCCGTATAGCAATCAGCCCCAGCATTTT	CASRKGTRPYSNQPQHF
TRBD2	many	TRBV5-1	TRBJ2-2	TGCGCCAGCAGCTGGGGACTAGCGGGAGGGCCTGGCACCGGGGAGCTGTTTTTT	CASSWGLAGGPGTGELFF
-	many	TRBV5-1	TRBJ1-4	TGCGCCAGCAGCTTGGTGGGACAAAGGAATGAAAAACTGTTTTTT	CASSLVGQRNEKLFF
TRBD2	many	TRBV29-1	TRBJ2-1	TGCAGCGTGTCAACCGGGGGGATTACCTACAATGAGCAGTTCTTC	CSVSTGGITYNEQFF
TRBD2	many	TRBV20-1	TRBJ2-1	TGCAGTGCTAGCCCTGGGACTAGCGGGACAATTGAGCAGTTCTTC	CSASPGTSGTIEQFF
TRBD2	few	TRBV29-1	TRBJ2-3	TGCAGCGTGAGGATCCCGGGACTAGCGGGTATAACCTCTAGCACAGATACGCAGTATTTT	CSVRIPGLAGITSSTDTQYF
-	many	TRBV20-1	TRBJ1-5	TGCAGCGGGGCGGGGGGAGACCAGCCCCAGCATTTT	CSGAGGDQPQHF
-	once	TRBV27	TRBJ2-5	TGTGCCAGCAGTTCACCTCTTCGAAAGACCCAGTACTTC	CASSSPLRKTQYF
-	-	TRBV10-2	TRBJ1-2	TGCGCCAGCAGTAACCCGTTCGGGGTTGGCTACACCTTC	CASSNPFGVGYTF
TRBD1	many	TRBV29-1	TRBJ2-7	TGCAGCGTTGCAGGGACAGGAGGGGAGCAGTACTTC	CSVAGTGGEQYF